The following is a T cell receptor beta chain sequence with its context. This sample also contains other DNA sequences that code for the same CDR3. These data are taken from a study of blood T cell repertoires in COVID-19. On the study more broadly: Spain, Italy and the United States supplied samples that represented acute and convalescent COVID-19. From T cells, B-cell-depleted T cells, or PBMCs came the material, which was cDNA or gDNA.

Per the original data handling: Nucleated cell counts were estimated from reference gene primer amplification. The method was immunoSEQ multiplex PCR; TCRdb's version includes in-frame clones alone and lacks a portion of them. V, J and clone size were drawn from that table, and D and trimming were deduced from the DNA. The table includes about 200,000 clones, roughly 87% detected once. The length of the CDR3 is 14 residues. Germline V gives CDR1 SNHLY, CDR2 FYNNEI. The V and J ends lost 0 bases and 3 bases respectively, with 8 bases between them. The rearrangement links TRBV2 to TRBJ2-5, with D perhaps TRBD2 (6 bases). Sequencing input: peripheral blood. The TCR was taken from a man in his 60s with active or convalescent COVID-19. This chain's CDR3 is CASSEASGEETQYF. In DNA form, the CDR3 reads TGTGCCAGCAGTGAAGCTAGCGGCGAAGAGACCCAGTACTTC.